The source of this TCR beta chain is a study of shared clonotypes between healthy human individuals. Study-wide points: Deeper or shallower sequencing was expected to change how clonotypes are shared among donors. Generally, naive subsets (rather than memory subsets) showed larger estimated richness.

A remark on this clone: As yet, its antigen is unknown.

Assay: immunoSEQ multiplex PCR; the TCRdb copy retains only in-frame clones and omits some. This sample has over a million clones, with roughly 96% found just once. This CDR3 spans 14 amino acids. After removal of 3 bases from V and 7 bases from J, the junction contained 7 bases not matched to a gene. CDR1 is GTSNPN and CDR2 is SVGIG in the germline V gene (reference sequence). This chain joins TRBV30 and TRBJ2-2; 8 bases are a match to TRBD2. The sequenced sample consisted of naive CD4+ T cells sorted from blood. Subset given: CD45RA+ positively selected. The sequence derives from a young man in good health. In DNA, the CDR3 is TGTGCCTGGAGCCGAGCGGGAGTTGGCGGGGAGCTGTTTTTT. Amino acids: CAWSRAGVGGELFF.